This T cell receptor beta chain emerged from a study of T cell responses to AZD1222 COVID-19 vaccine. Points from the study as a whole: Repertoires were sampled only after the peak T cell response.

TCRdb's copy holds only in-frame clones and misses some; the assay was immunoSEQ multiplex PCR. The sample comprises 100,000 or so clones, 88% of which are singletons, and about 3% rests with the top ten. Worth noting for this clone: Its antigen remains unidentified.

The CDR3 covers 15 residues. CDR1 and CDR2 from the germline V gene are SGHVS and FQNEAQ. V shed 7 bases, J shed 8 bases, and the junction held 12 bases outside the gene matches. Source: peripheral blood, taken on day 0 of AZD1222 vaccination. The chain combines TRBV7-8 with TRBJ2-2, with TRBD2 matching 8 bases. This clonotype was sampled from an adult in good health. The CDR3: CASILGLVMAGELFF. Written as DNA, the CDR3 is TGTGCCAGCATATTGGGACTAGTAATGGCGGGGGAGCTGTTTTTT. Variable domain in full (rest from reference TRBV7-8 and TRBJ2-2): GAGVSQSPRYKVAKRGQDVALRCDPISGHVSLFWYQQALGQGPEFLTYFQNEAQLDKSGLPSDRFFAERPEGSVSTLKIQRTQQEDSAVYLCASILGLVMAGELFFGEGSRLTVL.